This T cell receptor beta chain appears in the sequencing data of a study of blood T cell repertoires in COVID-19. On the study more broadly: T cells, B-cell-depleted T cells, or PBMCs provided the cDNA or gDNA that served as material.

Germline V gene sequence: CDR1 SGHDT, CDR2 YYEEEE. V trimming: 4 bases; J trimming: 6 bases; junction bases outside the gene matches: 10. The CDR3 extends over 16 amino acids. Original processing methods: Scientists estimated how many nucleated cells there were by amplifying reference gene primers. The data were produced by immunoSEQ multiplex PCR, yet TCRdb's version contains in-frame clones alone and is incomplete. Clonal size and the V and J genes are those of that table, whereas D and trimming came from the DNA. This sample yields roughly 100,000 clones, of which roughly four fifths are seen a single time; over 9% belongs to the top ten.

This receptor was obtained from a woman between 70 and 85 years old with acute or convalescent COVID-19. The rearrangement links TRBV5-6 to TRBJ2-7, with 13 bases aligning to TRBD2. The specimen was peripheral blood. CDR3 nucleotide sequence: TGTGCCAGCAGCCCACTAGCGGGAGGGCCGATTCTCGAGCAGTACTTC. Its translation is CASSPLAGGPILEQYF.